A selection of T cell receptor beta chains follows, all from one sample in a study of T cell changes during pregnancy in multiple sclerosis. Clones were read by immunoSEQ multiplex PCR, and TCRdb kept only the in-frame ones, dropping some. The sample carries 65,000 to 85,000 clones, approximately 90% recorded once. The sample consisted of peripheral blood, taken in the third trimester of pregnancy. Receptors were obtained from a female donor with multiple sclerosis, enrolled in a pregnancy study. The CDR3 runs from the conserved cysteine through the conserved F or W. A D gene is named only where the DNA matches it firmly. A clone size is listed for some rows: how often the clone was seen (once, few, many), or a class if it is expanded.

d_gene	j_gene	abundance	v_gene	CDR3aa	CDR3nt
-	TRBJ2-3	-	TRBV11-2	CASSTWGDLRTDTQYF	TGTGCCAGCAGTACCTGGGGGGACCTTCGCACAGATACGCAGTATTTT
-	TRBJ1-3	-	TRBV18	CASSPPSRGNTIYF	TGTGCCAGCTCACCACCGTCGCGTGGAAACACCATATATTTT
-	TRBJ2-1	once	TRBV19	CASSIGTYNEQFF	TGTGCCAGTAGTATTGGGACTTACAATGAGCAGTTCTTC
-	TRBJ2-3	once	TRBV18	CASSPSSTPAAF	TGTGCCAGCTCACCAAGCAGCACTCCCGCGGCGTTT
-	TRBJ2-5	-	TRBV7-9	CASSLPRRMGETQYF	TGTGCCAGCAGCCTTCCGCGGCGAATGGGAGAGACCCAGTACTTC
-	TRBJ1-2	-	TRBV7-9	CASSPALVQGYTF	TGTGCCAGCAGCCCCGCCCTGGTTCAGGGCTACACCTTC
-	TRBJ2-5	-	TRBV6-1	CASGGPGAEKETQYF	TGTGCCAGCGGCGGTCCGGGAGCGGAAAAAGAGACCCAGTACTTC
-	TRBJ1-2	-	TRBV18	CASSPPVRGVDGYTF	TGTGCCAGCTCACCACCGGTTCGGGGTGTAGATGGCTACACCTTC
-	TRBJ2-3	-	TRBV7-2	CASSLAPRVDTQYF	TGTGCCAGCAGCTTAGCGCCCAGGGTAGATACGCAGTATTTT
-	TRBJ1-5	-	TRBV18	CASSLEGSGQPQHF	TGTGCCAGCTCACTGGAGGGGTCGGGTCAGCCCCAGCATTTT
-	TRBJ1-2	once	TRBV6-1	CASSGGGRVYGYTF	TGTGCCAGCAGTGGTGGAGGGAGGGTCTATGGCTACACCTTC
TRBD1	TRBJ2-1	-	TRBV5-1	CASSSQGGWGNEQFF	TGCGCCAGCAGCTCTCAAGGGGGCTGGGGCAATGAGCAGTTCTTC
TRBD1	TRBJ1-1	-	TRBV10-3	CATVRGEGTEAFF	TGTGCCACAGTCAGGGGGGAAGGCACTGAAGCTTTCTTT
-	TRBJ1-6	-	TRBV7-9	CASSSYPGASDNSPLHF	TGTGCCAGCAGTTCGTACCCGGGTGCCAGTGATAATTCACCCCTCCACTTT
-	TRBJ1-1	-	TRBV5-4	CASSFFNMNTEAFF	TGTGCCAGCAGCTTTTTCAACATGAACACTGAAGCTTTCTTT
TRBD1	TRBJ2-7	-	TRBV5-4	CASSLAGQGSEQYF	TGTGCCAGCAGCTTGGCGGGACAGGGAAGCGAGCAGTACTTC
-	TRBJ1-4	-	TRBV7-2	CASSLYGVREKLFF	TGTGCCAGCAGCTTATACGGGGTTAGGGAAAAACTGTTTTTT
-	TRBJ1-1	-	TRBV5-6	CASSFPGQTIHFAEAFF	TGTGCCAGCAGCTTCCCAGGACAGACTATCCACTTTGCTGAAGCTTTCTTT
TRBD1	TRBJ2-7	-	TRBV10-3	CAIRPGTGDTYEQYF	TGTGCCATCAGGCCCGGGACAGGGGACACCTACGAGCAGTACTTC
TRBD2	TRBJ2-3	-	TRBV5-1	CASKPGRGTQYF	TGCGCCAGCAAACCCGGGCGGGGGACGCAGTATTTT
-	TRBJ2-2	-	TRBV7-3	CASSSTGTEGGELFF	TGTGCCAGCAGCTCGACAGGGACTGAAGGCGGGGAGCTGTTTTTT
-	TRBJ2-7	-	TRBV27	CASSSGTRGYEQYF	TGTGCCAGCAGTTCCGGGACAAGGGGCTACGAGCAGTACTTC
TRBD1	TRBJ1-1	-	TRBV19	CASKTTGRTEAFF	TGTGCCAGTAAAACGACAGGGCGAACTGAAGCTTTCTTT
TRBD1	TRBJ2-7	-	TRBV5-1	CASSLAGTGDEQYF	TGCGCCAGCAGCTTGGCCGGGACAGGGGACGAGCAGTACTTC
-	TRBJ1-1	-	TRBV19	CASSVGITEAFF	TGTGCCAGTAGTGTGGGCATCACTGAAGCTTTCTTT
-	TRBJ1-1	-	TRBV5-1	CASSLLGGLNTEAFF	TGCGCCAGCAGCTTGCTGGGGGGATTGAACACTGAAGCTTTCTTT
-	TRBJ1-6	-	TRBV28	CASTSGFSSYNSPLHF	TGTGCCAGCACCTCAGGATTCAGCTCCTATAATTCACCCCTCCACTTT
-	TRBJ2-1	-	TRBV4-3	CASSQDPRGHQYNEQFF	TGCGCCAGCAGCCAAGATCCTAGGGGACACCAGTACAATGAGCAGTTCTTC
-	TRBJ1-6	-	TRBV5-1	CASKVSGGGNSPLHF	TGCGCCAGCAAGGTCTCGGGGGGCGGAAATTCACCCCTCCACTTT
TRBD1	TRBJ2-7	-	TRBV30	CAWSGGTGLYEQYF	TGTGCCTGGAGTGGGGGGACAGGGCTTTACGAGCAGTACTTC
-	TRBJ1-6	-	TRBV7-2	CASSLAPPDGGSPLHF	TGTGCCAGCAGCTTAGCACCTCCAGACGGCGGGTCACCCCTCCACTTT
-	TRBJ1-1	once	TRBV30	CAWNGGRNTEAFF	TGTGCCTGGAATGGGGGGAGGAACACTGAAGCTTTCTTT